Below, 28 T cell receptor beta chains from the same sample are listed, as sequenced in a study of CD8+ T cells in alopecia areata. Extraction and reverse transcription of RNA yielded cDNA as the sequencing template. Clones were sequenced by immunoSEQ multiplex PCR, and TCRdb holds only the in-frame ones, with some missing. This sample carries about 110,000 clones, 55% to 60% of them seen once, and the ten largest clones take 20% to 25%. Material: NKG2D-low CD8+ T cells sorted from blood. The receptor source for this set is a human donor with alopecia areata.

The DNA for the CDR3 is TGCGCCAGCAGCCAAAGGTCTGGACAGGGGGCGGACAATGAGCAGTTCTTC. Amino acid sequence: CASSQRSGQGADNEQFF. This chain links TRBV4-1 with TRBJ2-1, with 11 bases identical to TRBD1. The CDR3 extends over 17 amino acids. Germline assignment: CDR1 MGHRA and CDR2 YSYEKL. V was clipped by 2 bases and J by 5 bases; unmatched bases: 8.

In this sample, this clone turned up a few times. The chain has TRBV7-9 and TRBJ2-5; D gene ambiguous. Germline CDR1 SEHNR, CDR2 FQNEAQ (reference sequence). V lost 8 bases, J lost 3 bases, and 4 bases lay in between. The length of the CDR3 is 10 residues. The CDR3 is CASGEETQYF. The CDR3 bases are TGTGCCAGCGGAGAAGAGACCCAGTACTTC.

The chain has TRBV6-5 and TRBJ1-2; no clear D. V gave up 4 bases and J gave up 3 bases, with 18 bases separating them. The CDR3 length is 16 residues. Per the germline V gene, CDR1 is MNHEY and CDR2 is SVGAGI. The CDR3 coding sequence is TGTGCCAGCAGTTCCTCTCTGGTAGGGTGGGACTATGGCTACACCTTC. Translation gives CASSSSLVGWDYGYTF.

This clone was observed a handful of times. J is TRBJ2-7 and V is TRBV14; D may correspond to TRBD1 or TRBD2 (5 bases each). The CDR3 spans 16 residues. From germline, CDR1 is SGHDN and CDR2 FVKESK. V lost 0 bases to trimming and J lost 3 bases, with 15 bases between them. The CDR3 region has the DNA TGTGCCAGCAGCCAAGAGGAGGAGGAGAGGGGCTACGAGCAGTACTTC. Its translation is CASSQEEEERGYEQYF.

The rearrangement links TRBV5-1 to TRBJ2-7; 8 nucleotides match TRBD1. V lost 4 bases and J lost 1; bases outside the gene matches: 7. CDR3 size: 15 residues. Germline CDR1 reads SGHRS; CDR2 reads YFSETQ. CDR3 DNA: TGCGCCAGCAGCATCACTCAGGGGGCATCCTACGAGCAGTACTTC. Translation gives CASSITQGASYEQYF.

The chain uses TRBV5-4 and TRBJ2-5, with D unresolved. The germline V gene has CDR1 SGHNT and CDR2 YYREEE (reference sequence). Trimming took 1 base from V and 2 from J, leaving 3 bases between them. This CDR3 has 12 amino acids. The chain's CDR3 is CASSLPQETQYF. CDR3 coding DNA: TGTGCCAGCAGCTTGCCTCAAGAGACCCAGTACTTC.

The chain has TRBV19 and TRBJ2-7; D is possibly TRBD2 (5 bases). V was pared by 6 bases and J by 6 bases, with 12 bases between. The CDR3 is made up of 12 amino acids. The germline CDR1 and CDR2 sequences are LNHDA and SQIVND (reference sequence). The CDR3 reads CASRPGIGEQYF. CDR3 nucleotides: TGTGCCAGTAGACCGGGAATTGGCGAGCAGTACTTC.

In its sample, this clone was seen once. The rearrangement uses TRBV14 and TRBJ2-3; D is unclear. Trimming left V 2 bases short and J 2 bases short, with 5 bases between. Germline CDR1 SGHDN, CDR2 FVKESK. There are 13 residues in the CDR3. The CDR3 nucleotides are TGTGCCAGCAGCCAAACCGCCACAGATACGCAGTATTTT. This sequence encodes CASSQTATDTQYF.

The table lists this clone with a few counts. The chain recombines TRBV4-1 with TRBJ1-2, with D unresolved. Germline assignment: CDR1 MGHRA and CDR2 YSYEKL. This CDR3 is 16 amino acids long. V was cut by 0 bases and J by 3 bases, with 14 bases left in between. The CDR3 spells CASSQEVTLGDYGYTF. CDR3 DNA: TGCGCCAGCAGCCAAGAGGTAACCCTCGGGGACTATGGCTACACCTTC.

This chain joins TRBV28 and TRBJ2-6; D gene uncertain. The CDR3 runs to 14 residues. From germline, CDR1 is MDHEN and CDR2 SYDVKM. Trimming stripped 6 bases from V and 0 bases from J, with 6 bases between. This chain's CDR3 is CASRNPSGANVLTF. The CDR3 DNA is TGTGCCAGCAGAAATCCCTCTGGGGCCAACGTCCTGACTTTC.

V is TRBV5-1 and J is TRBJ2-1; 7 nucleotides match TRBD2. The CDR3 extends over 15 amino acids. The ends lost 1 base at V and 3 bases at J; junction bases unmatched: 4. Germline CDR1 and CDR2: SGHRS and YFSETQ. Here the CDR3 DNA reads TGCGCCAGCAGCTTGAAGGGAGGGCTCTACAATGAGCAGTTCTTC. It translates to CASSLKGGLYNEQFF.

The J gene is TRBJ2-1, the V gene TRBV4-1; the match to TRBD2 covers 9 bases. The V gene end was trimmed by 5 bases and the J gene end by 2 bases; junction bases not matched to a gene: 7. Looked up from germline, CDR1 is MGHRA and CDR2 is YSYEKL. The CDR3 has 16 amino acids. CDR3 DNA sequence: TGCGCCAGCAGCTTGACGACTAGCGGTACCTACAATGAGCAGTTCTTC. Its translation: CASSLTTSGTYNEQFF.

The V call is TRBV28, the J call TRBJ2-7, with 7 bases matching TRBD1. Per the germline V gene, CDR1 is MDHEN and CDR2 is SYDVKM. V trimming: 3 bases; J trimming: 3 bases; junction bases outside the gene matches: 2. CDR3 length: 13 residues. DNA for the CDR3: TGTGCCAGCAGTTTTAGGGGGCGCTACGAGCAGTACTTC. Translating it yields CASSFRGRYEQYF. The full variable domain, with the rest looked up from reference TRBV28 and TRBJ2-7, is DVKVTQSSRYLVKRTGEKVFLECVQDMDHENMFWYRQDPGLGLRLIYFSYDVKMKEKGDIPEGYSVSREKKERFSLILESASTNQTSMYLCASSFRGRYEQYFGPGTRLTVT.

CDR3 protein: CASSLLLRQALPGELFF. DNA for the CDR3: TGCGCCAGCAGCTTGTTATTAAGGCAGGCCCTTCCCGGGGAGCTGTTTTTT. This chain connects TRBV5-1 to TRBJ2-2; D gene uncertain. CDR3 length: 17 amino acids. V was trimmed by 1 base and J by 6 bases, leaving 19 bases between them. The germline gives CDR1 SGHRS, CDR2 YFSETQ.

The chain combines TRBV11-2 with TRBJ1-1, with D unresolved. With 1 base removed from V and 1 base from J, the gap between germline ends came to 4 bases. Germline V gene sequence: CDR1 SGHAT, CDR2 FQNNGV. The CDR3 loop spans 13 amino acids. The CDR3 DNA follows: TGTGCCAGCAGCTTAGGGCAGAACACTGAAGCTTTCTTT. It yields the protein CASSLGQNTEAFF.

V and J are TRBV5-6 and TRBJ1-4, with D perhaps matching TRBD1 (6 bases). CDR1 and CDR2 from the germline V gene are SGHDT and YYEEEE. The CDR3 extends over 15 amino acids. V lost 2 bases and J lost 8, with 16 bases in between. This chain's CDR3 is CASSFRDNLGEKLFF. DNA for the CDR3: TGTGCCAGCAGCTTCCGGGACAACCTGGGGGAAAAACTGTTTTTT.

This clone occurred a few times. The chain carries TRBV7-9 and TRBJ2-1, with D tentatively TRBD2 (6 bases). The germline V gene has CDR1 SEHNR and CDR2 FQNEAQ (reference sequence). CDR3 length: 14 amino acids. V lost 6 bases and J lost 8, with 17 bases in between. The CDR3 sequence is CASSSGTVFYEQFF. The CDR3 DNA sequence: TGTGCCAGCAGTTCCGGGACTGTGTTCTATGAGCAGTTCTTC. Together with reference TRBV7-9 and TRBJ2-1, the CDR3 gives the full variable domain: DTGVSQNPRHKITKRGQNVTFRCDPISEHNRLYWYRQTLGQGPEFLTYFQNEAQLEKSRLLSDRFSAERPKGSFSTLEIQRTEQGDSAMYLCASSSGTVFYEQFFGPGTRLTVL.

This clone was counted a single time. The rearrangement joins TRBV13 to TRBJ1-1; maybe TRBD1 (6 bases). With 5 bases removed from V and 7 bases from J, the gap between germline ends came to 11 bases. This CDR3 region has 12 residues. The germline V gene encodes CDR1 PRHDT and CDR2 FYEKMQ (reference sequence). The CDR3 coding sequence is TGTGCCAGCAGCGAAGGGGGGGGTGAAGCTTTCTTT. It encodes CASSEGGGEAFF.

V gene TRBV27 combines with J gene TRBJ2-1, with 12 bases that match TRBD2. Germline V gene lookup returns CDR1 MNHEY and CDR2 SMNVEV (reference sequence). This CDR3 spans 17 amino acids. The V gene end was trimmed by 4 bases and the J gene end by 0 bases; junction bases not matched to a gene: 4. DNA for the CDR3: TGTGCCAGCAGTTCAAAGACTAGCGGGAGCTCCTACAATGAGCAGTTCTTC. Its translation: CASSSKTSGSSYNEQFF.

This clone occurred many times. J is TRBJ2-7 and V is TRBV7-9, with D unclear. The CDR3 is 17 residues long. V was cut by 8 bases and J by 0 bases, with 23 bases left in between. Germline V gene sequence: CDR1 SEHNR, CDR2 FQNEAQ (reference sequence). The CDR3 protein is CASSKESGSRHSYEQYF. The CDR3 DNA follows: TGTGCCAGCTCCAAGGAGTCGGGTTCTCGGCACTCCTACGAGCAGTACTTC. The variable domain in full, with the rest retrieved from reference TRBV7-9 and TRBJ2-7, is DTGVSQNPRHKITKRGQNVTFRCDPISEHNRLYWYRQTLGQGPEFLTYFQNEAQLEKSRLLSDRFSAERPKGSFSTLEIQRTEQGDSAMYLCASSKESGSRHSYEQYFGPGTRLTVT.

This chain links TRBV14 with TRBJ1-2; D is unclear. Trimming took 1 base from V and 8 from J, leaving 14 bases between them. CDR1 and CDR2 (germline): SGHDN, FVKESK. CDR3 length: 14 amino acids. CDR3 region: CASSQVNSPQGYTF. As DNA, the CDR3 is TGTGCCAGCAGCCAAGTTAACAGTCCTCAAGGCTACACCTTC. Using reference TRBV14 and TRBJ1-2 for the parts outside the CDR3, the full variable domain is EAGVTQFPSHSVIEKGQTVTLRCDPISGHDNLYWYRRVMGKEIKFLLHFVKESKQDESGMPNNRFLAERTGGTYSTLKVQPAELEDSGVYFCASSQVNSPQGYTFGSGTRLTVV.

This clone has more than one count but fewer than ten. The V gene is TRBV19, the J gene TRBJ2-2, with TRBD1 matching over 9 bases. Germline CDR1 and CDR2: LNHDA and SQIVND (reference sequence). The length of the CDR3 is 16 residues. V lost 8 bases to trimming and J lost 6 bases; unmatched junction nucleotides: 13. CDR3: CASGTLGQGRAGELFF. The CDR3, as DNA: TGTGCCAGTGGAACCTTGGGACAGGGAAGGGCCGGGGAGCTGTTTTTT.

This clone was observed a handful of times. The rearrangement uses TRBV4-2 and TRBJ2-2; D unresolved. Trimming left V 3 bases short and J 1 base short, with 12 bases between. Germline V lookup: CDR1 LGHNA, CDR2 YNFKEQ. This CDR3 is 16 amino acids long. This CDR3 reads CASSHPVGKNTGELFF. CDR3 nucleotide sequence: TGTGCCAGCAGCCACCCCGTTGGAAAGAACACCGGGGAGCTGTTTTTT.

The V and J genes are TRBV4-1 and TRBJ2-1, with TRBD2 matching 14 bases. Unmatched junction bases numbered 14, after V lost 2 bases and J lost 8 bases. Germline CDR1 reads MGHRA; CDR2 reads YSYEKL. The CDR3 runs to 19 residues. DNA for the CDR3: TGCGCCAGCAGCCAATTTACCGGGACTAGCGGGAGACCCCGGGATGAGCAGTTCTTC. It is translated as CASSQFTGTSGRPRDEQFF.

For this clone: In the same sample, other DNA sequences code for this CDR3. The genes are TRBV5-1 and TRBJ2-7; D ambiguous. The V and J ends lost 0 bases and 3 bases respectively, with 7 bases between them. The CDR3 has 13 amino acids. Per the germline V gene, CDR1 is SGHRS and CDR2 is YFSETQ. CDR3 protein: CASSLEQSYEQYF. The CDR3 bases are TGCGCCAGCAGCTTGGAGCAAAGCTACGAGCAGTACTTC. The entire variable domain, with the rest obtained from reference TRBV5-1 and TRBJ2-7, is as follows: KAGVTQTPRYLIKTRGQQVTLSCSPISGHRSVSWYQQTPGQGLQFLFEYFSETQRNKGNFPGRFSGRQFSNSRSEMNVSTLELGDSALYLCASSLEQSYEQYFGPGTRLTVT.

V gene TRBV20-1 combines with J gene TRBJ2-1; no clear D. Between the trimmed V and J ends, which lost 7 bases and 6 bases, there was a span of 10 bases. This CDR3 is 11 amino acids long. Germline CDR1 and CDR2: DFQATT and SNEGSKA (reference sequence). CDR3 coding DNA: TGCAGTGGGATGAGGAGCAATGAGCAGTTCTTC. Its protein product is CSGMRSNEQFF.

This clone appeared once. This sequence joins TRBV2 and TRBJ2-5; no clear D. CDR1 SNHLY and CDR2 FYNNEI come from the germline V gene. The CDR3 totals 14 residues. V was cut by 8 bases and J by 3 bases, with 16 bases left in between. The CDR3 region is CASVPAGYKETQYF. CDR3 sequence (DNA): TGTGCCAGCGTCCCAGCCGGATACAAAGAGACCCAGTACTTC.

This clone was counted only a few times. The V gene is TRBV4-1, the J gene TRBJ1-2, with TRBD1 as a possible D gene (5 bases). Germline V gene lookup returns CDR1 MGHRA and CDR2 YSYEKL. Trimming removed 1 base at V and 5 bases at J, with 11 bases between. There are 14 residues in the CDR3. CDR3 DNA sequence: TGCGCCAGCAGCCAAGCGGGGCTGGAATATGGCTACACCTTC. This gives the protein CASSQAGLEYGYTF.